These 26 T cell receptor beta chains originate from one sample sequenced in a study of T cell responses to AZD1222 COVID-19 vaccine (dated by TCRdb to 2020 to 2023). Libraries were built with the immunoSEQ multiplex PCR assay. In its TCRdb copy, this immuneACCESS table keeps in-frame sequences only and misses some clones. Where compared with another copy, unresolved V genes explain less than half of these, and the others have no known cause. This sample is represented by 80,000 to 90,000 clones; roughly 89% of them were singletons. 2.2% of the sample is taken by the ten largest. The time point label for this specimen denotes: baseline before first vaccination. The material sequenced was peripheral blood, taken on day 0 of AZD1222 vaccination. All receptors derive from an adult in good health.

The chain couples TRBV19 to TRBJ2-1; TRBD2 agrees at 8 bases. Losses at the gene ends were 5 bases for V and 5 bases for J; bases not matched to a gene: 8. This CDR3 is built from 15 residues. Germline values: CDR1 LNHDA, CDR2 SQIVND (reference sequence). CDR3 amino acids: CASSGSSGLNNEQFF. The CDR3 bases are TGTGCCAGTAGTGGGTCTAGCGGGTTGAACAATGAGCAGTTCTTC.

The rearrangement uses TRBV15 and TRBJ2-6, with D unresolved. The CDR3 spans 15 residues. V was trimmed by 3 bases and J by 2 bases, leaving 8 bases between them. Germline values: CDR1 LNHNV, CDR2 YYDKDF (reference sequence). The CDR3 region has the DNA TGTGCCACCAGCAGGGTGTCGGCTGGGGCCAACGTCCTGACTTTC. It is translated as CATSRVSAGANVLTF.

V gene TRBV19 combines with J gene TRBJ1-6, with 7 bases aligning to TRBD1. The CDR3 spans 16 residues. CDR1 is LNHDA, CDR2 SQIVND, per germline (reference sequence). The V segment lost 7 bases and the J segment 1 base; nucleotides outside the gene matches: 7. The CDR3 nucleotides are TGTGCCAGTACCCCACGGGACAGTTCCTATAATTCACCCCTCCACTTT. Protein product: CASTPRDSSYNSPLHF.

The CDR3 loop reads CASSAINGPGELFF. The CDR3 coding sequence is TGTGCCAGCAGTGCGATTAATGGCCCCGGGGAGCTGTTTTTT. This chain uses TRBV2 with TRBJ2-2, with D uncertain. Trimming took off 4 bases at V and 6 bases at J, with 12 bases between the two ends. This CDR3 has 14 amino acids. Germline CDR1 reads SNHLY; CDR2 reads FYNNEI.

The chain combines TRBV9 with TRBJ2-3, with TRBD2 identical over 12 bases. V gave up 4 bases and J gave up 3 bases; unmatched junction bases: 9. Germline assignment: CDR1 SGDLS and CDR2 YYNGEE. There are 17 residues in the CDR3. The chain's CDR3 is CASSPTATSGGTDTQYF. Written as DNA, the CDR3 is TGTGCCAGCAGCCCAACAGCTACTAGCGGGGGGACAGATACGCAGTATTTT. Full variable domain (missing parts from reference TRBV9 and TRBJ2-3): DSGVTQTPKHLITATGQRVTLRCSPRSGDLSVYWYQQSLDQGLQFLIQYYNGEERAKGNILERFSAQQFPDLHSELNLSSLELGDSALYFCASSPTATSGGTDTQYFGPGTRLTVL.

The chain combines TRBV7-2 with TRBJ1-2, with TRBD1 identical over 8 bases. V was clipped by 4 bases and J by 2 bases; unmatched bases: 0. There are 13 residues in the CDR3. Germline V lookup: CDR1 SGHTA, CDR2 FQGNSA. For the CDR3, the DNA is TGTGCCAGCAGCTGGGACAGGAACTATGGCTACACCTTC. Translating it yields CASSWDRNYGYTF.

Details on this clone: A read error may account for a junction end that differs from germline. CDR3 protein: CAGSYGVSYEQYF. The DNA of the CDR3 is TGTGCCGGCAGTTACGGGGTCTCCTACGAGCAGTACTTC. The rearrangement links TRBV6-6 to TRBJ2-7; weak D call: TRBD2 (5 bases). CDR1 MNHNY and CDR2 SVGAGI come from the germline V gene (reference sequence). CDR3 length: 13 amino acids.

This chain links TRBV15 with TRBJ1-2, with a tentative D call TRBD1 (5 bases). V was pared by 3 bases and J by 0 bases, with 11 bases between. The CDR3 runs 15 residues. The germline gives CDR1 LNHNV, CDR2 YYDKDF (reference sequence). Here the CDR3 DNA reads TGTGCCACCAGCAGCGCAGGGTATGCTAACTATGGCTACACCTTC. Its protein product is CATSSAGYANYGYTF.

This clone was seen once. The J gene is TRBJ1-1, the V gene TRBV29-1; D is ambiguous. The germline CDR1 and CDR2 sequences are SQVTM and ANQGSEA. This CDR3 contains 10 residues. V dropped 4 bases and J dropped 5 bases, with 5 bases sitting between them. The CDR3 DNA sequence: TGCAGCGTTGTTGGGACTGAAGCTTTCTTT. It yields the protein CSVVGTEAFF.

The V and J genes are TRBV3-1 (or the pseudogene TRBV3-2) and TRBJ2-7; 11 bases align to TRBD2. Looked up from germline, CDR1 is LGHDT and CDR2 is YNNKEL (reference sequence). The CDR3 contains 16 residues. With V trimmed by 0 bases and J by 5 bases, 6 bases remained unmatched. Here the CDR3 reads CASSQERLAGFNEQYF. The CDR3 bases are TGTGCCAGCAGCCAAGAAAGACTAGCGGGATTTAACGAGCAGTACTTC.

The chain links TRBV21-1 to TRBJ2-2; TRBD1 reflects the table's D call only, with no check against the DNA. TRBV21-1 is shown as a pseudogene. The length of the CDR3 is 18 residues. CDR3 nucleotides: TGTGCCAGCAGCAAACAATTTTCAGGGGGCCTTCAGTCCGGGGAGCTGTTTTTT. Translation gives CASSKQFSGGLQSGELFF.

The V and J genes are TRBV5-1 and TRBJ1-5, with a weak D call TRBD1 (5 bases). CDR1 and CDR2 (germline): SGHRS, YFSETQ. With 6 bases removed from V and 2 bases from J, the gap between germline ends came to 12 bases. The CDR3 loop spans 14 amino acids. CDR3 DNA sequence: TGCGCCAGCAAGGAGGGGCCGGGCAATCAGCCCCAGCATTTT. Protein sequence: CASKEGPGNQPQHF.

The rearrangement links TRBV4-1 to TRBJ1-3; maybe TRBD1 (5 bases). CDR1 and CDR2 (germline): MGHRA, YSYEKL. V gave up 3 bases and J gave up 0 bases, with 6 bases separating them. The CDR3 consists of 14 residues. Here the CDR3 DNA reads TGCGCCAGCAGCCAGGGGCTCTCTGGAAACACCATATATTTT. It translates to CASSQGLSGNTIYF.

This CDR3 is CASSKTGRFNEQFF. The CDR3 nucleotides read TGTGCCAGCAGCAAGACAGGGCGTTTTAATGAGCAGTTCTTC. The gene calls are TRBV7-9 and TRBJ2-1; 7 bases map to TRBD1. Germline trimming cut 5 bases from V and 7 bases from J; bases unmatched to any gene: 8. Germline V CDR1 and CDR2: SEHNR, FQNEAQ (reference sequence). There are 14 residues in the CDR3.

The chain recombines TRBV7-9 with TRBJ1-5, with D tentatively TRBD1 (6 bases). There are 12 residues in the CDR3. V was trimmed by 5 bases and J by 5 bases, leaving 7 bases between them. Germline lookup yields CDR1 SEHNR and CDR2 FQNEAQ (reference sequence). The CDR3 region is CASSNRDQPQHF. The DNA of the CDR3 is TGTGCCAGCAGCAACAGGGATCAGCCCCAGCATTTT. Variable domain in full (rest from reference TRBV7-9 and TRBJ1-5): DTGVSQNPRHKITKRGQNVTFRCDPISEHNRLYWYRQTLGQGPEFLTYFQNEAQLEKSRLLSDRFSAERPKGSFSTLEIQRTEQGDSAMYLCASSNRDQPQHFGDGTRLSIL.

The rearrangement joins TRBV10-3 to TRBJ1-3; TRBD1 agrees at 8 bases. V shed 2 bases, J shed 0 bases, and the junction held 18 bases outside the gene matches. The CDR3 has 21 residues. Germline V gives CDR1 ENHRY, CDR2 SYGVKD. CDR3 nucleotides: TGTGCCATCAGTGAGAATTTGATTGTAGGGACAGGTGGAAGCTCTGGAAACACCATATATTTT. Protein product: CAISENLIVGTGGSSGNTIYF.

The rearrangement joins TRBV18 to TRBJ1-2; 10 nucleotides match TRBD1. V shed 3 bases, J shed 0 bases, and the junction held 13 bases outside the gene matches. Germline V lookup: CDR1 KGHSH, CDR2 LQKENI. This CDR3 is 19 amino acids long. The CDR3 coding sequence is TGTGCCAGCTCACCGACAAATGACAGGGGGCGCCGGGCTAACTATGGCTACACCTTC. This translates into CASSPTNDRGRRANYGYTF.

The V gene is TRBV7-4, the J gene TRBJ2-7; 8 nucleotides line up with TRBD1. V lost 1 base to trimming and J lost 1 base; unmatched junction nucleotides: 6. Germline CDR1 is SGHVT and CDR2 is SQSDAQ. The CDR3 is 16 residues long. The CDR3 DNA sequence: TGTGCCAGCAGCTTAGAACGACAGGGGCAGTCCTACGAGCAGTACTTC. The encoded protein is CASSLERQGQSYEQYF.

The chain combines TRBV7-9 with TRBJ1-6; TRBD1 might be the D (5 bases). The germline gives CDR1 SEHNR, CDR2 FQNEAQ (reference sequence). The germline V and J ends were trimmed by 2 bases and 10 bases, with 12 bases remaining between them. The CDR3 runs 14 residues. Here the CDR3 reads CASSLRGSRSPLHF. The CDR3 nucleotides are TGTGCCAGCAGCTTAAGGGGCAGCCGCTCACCCCTCCACTTT.

The chain uses TRBV5-1 and TRBJ2-7, with unresolved D. Germline CDR1 and CDR2: SGHRS and YFSETQ. CDR3 length: 14 residues. Trimming removed 1 base at V and 0 bases at J, with 8 bases between. The CDR3 region has the DNA TGCGCCAGCAGCTTGCTCCAGGACTCCTACGAGCAGTACTTC. Translating gives CASSLLQDSYEQYF.

This clone was seen a few times. The rearrangement links TRBV29-1 to TRBJ1-5; 11 bases are a match to TRBD1. Germline lookup yields CDR1 SQVTM and CDR2 ANQGSEA. This CDR3 comprises 13 residues. V lost 7 bases, J lost 6 bases, and 5 bases stayed unmatched. The CDR3 sequence: CSAGQGAGQPQHF. CDR3 sequence (DNA): TGCAGCGCAGGACAGGGGGCGGGTCAGCCCCAGCATTTT.

The CDR3: CASRFQGGYGYTF. CDR3 bases: TGTGCCAGCAGGTTCCAGGGAGGTTATGGCTACACCTTC. J is TRBJ1-2 and V is TRBV27; a weak D match, TRBD1 (5 bases). The length of the CDR3 is 13 residues. V lost 6 bases to trimming and J lost 5 bases, with 13 bases between them. Looked up from germline, CDR1 is MNHEY and CDR2 is SMNVEV (reference sequence).

The V and J genes are TRBV28 and TRBJ2-2; 13 nucleotides line up with TRBD2. Germline assignment: CDR1 MDHEN and CDR2 SYDVKM. V gave up 3 bases and J gave up 5 bases; unmatched junction bases: 3. CDR3 size: 16 residues. The CDR3 nucleotides read TGTGCCAGCAGTTTCCTGACTAGCGGGAGGACCGGGGAGCTGTTTTTT. This gives the protein CASSFLTSGRTGELFF.

The sample holds one count of this clone. The rearrangement joins TRBV10-3 to TRBJ2-7, with D perhaps being TRBD1 or TRBD2 (5 bases each). The germline V and J ends were trimmed by 7 bases and 0 bases, with 13 bases remaining between them. CDR3 length equals 14 residues. Germline V gene data show CDR1 as ENHRY and CDR2 as SYGVKD. Written as DNA, the CDR3 is TGTGCCATCACTGCGTCAGGGAGCTCCTACGAGCAGTACTTC. Amino acids: CAITASGSSYEQYF.

The chain is built from TRBV9 and TRBJ1-1, with D maybe TRBD1 (5 bases). Trimming cost V 5 bases and J 1 base, with 15 bases left between them. This CDR3 has 15 amino acids. Germline-derived CDR1 and CDR2 are SGDLS and YYNGEE. In nucleotides, the CDR3 is TGTGCCAGCAGTATATTCGAGGGGTCGAACACTGAAGCTTTCTTT. Translated: CASSIFEGSNTEAFF.

This clone was counted only a few times. V usage is TRBV5-1 and J usage is TRBJ1-6; 8 positions match TRBD1. Germline trimming cut 0 bases from V and 9 bases from J; bases unmatched to any gene: 14. CDR3 size: 18 residues. Germline V CDR1 and CDR2: SGHRS, YFSETQ. The CDR3 DNA is TGCGCCAGCAGCTTGGGGACCCTGACAGGGACAGGACTTTCACCCCTCCACTTT. This sequence encodes CASSLGTLTGTGLSPLHF.